These 25 T cell receptor beta chains were all obtained from the same sample, sequenced in a study of regulatory T cells in long-lasting Graves disease. According to the study, TCR beta libraries were built with iRepertoire HTBI primers and CDR3-region Arm-PCR. TCRdb re-called the multiplex PCR reads through MiXCR, storing one row per CDR3 protein. In the table there are about 540,000 distinct CDR3 sequences, roughly 13% of which are singletons. Sample time point: newly diagnosed GD, antithyroid drugs for less than 3 months. With RNA extracted from PBMCs as input, the TCR library was made. This sample was shared with a second study, whose subject was T cells in Graves' hyperthyroidism and ophthalmopathy.

Sequenced material: peripheral blood mononuclear cells (PBMCs), taken at new diagnosis, from a patient treated with antithyroid drugs. Receptor source: a man in his thirties or forties with Graves disease.

This clonotype was observed many times. The V and J genes are TRBV11-2 and TRBJ2-1; 12 bases align to TRBD2. Germline values: CDR1 SGHAT, CDR2 FQNNGV. V shed 2 bases, J shed 7 bases, and the junction held 9 bases outside the gene matches. CDR3 size: 17 residues. The CDR3 loop is CASSLIIASGRGNEQFF. The DNA of the CDR3 is TGTGCCAGCAGCTTAATTATTGCTAGCGGGAGGGGGAATGAGCAGTTCTTC.

A few counts support this clonotype. The CDR3 coding sequence is TGCAGCCTGGAGCAGGCGGGGGGCTACACCTTC. As protein: CSLEQAGGYTF. The chain combines TRBV29-1 with TRBJ1-2; unclear D gene. Germline V gene sequence: CDR1 SQVTM, CDR2 ANQGSEA. CDR3 length: 11 residues. The V end lost 8 bases, the J end lost 8 bases, and 15 bases lay between the germline ends.

This clonotype was counted only a few times. V gene TRBV10-1 combines with J gene TRBJ2-2, with unresolved D. From germline, CDR1 is WNHNN and CDR2 SYGVQD (reference sequence). V was cut by 6 bases and J by 5 bases, with 7 bases left in between. CDR3 size: 12 residues. The CDR3 DNA sequence: TGCGCCAGCAGGTCCGCGACCGGGGAGCTGTTTTTT. This translates into CASRSATGELFF.

V is TRBV10-1 and J is TRBJ2-5, with TRBD2 matching over 7 bases. V was clipped by 2 bases and J by 3 bases; unmatched bases: 3. This CDR3 has 14 residues. Germline values: CDR1 WNHNN, CDR2 SYGVQD (reference sequence). In DNA form, the CDR3 reads TGCGCCAGCAGTGAGCCTGGACTAGAAGAGACCCAGTACTTC. Translating it yields CASSEPGLEETQYF.

This clonotype was recorded a few times. CDR3 nucleotides: TGTGCCAGCAGCTTTAGGGCGCCGGGAGGCTCCTTGTATTACTTC. Protein product: CASSFRAPGGSLYYF. The chain links TRBV5-6 to TRBJ2-4, with TRBD2 matching 7 bases. V trimming: 2 bases; J trimming: 16 bases; junction bases outside the gene matches: 18. Per germline, CDR1 SGHDT and CDR2 YYEEEE. The CDR3 loop spans 15 amino acids.

This clonotype was seen at least ten times. This chain connects TRBV15 to TRBJ2-3; 8 nucleotides align to TRBD2. This CDR3 has 17 amino acids. V trimming: 3 bases; J trimming: 5 bases; junction bases outside the gene matches: 13. CDR1 is LNHNV and CDR2 is YYDKDF in the germline V gene (reference sequence). This chain's CDR3 is CATSSRRVRAGGDTQYF. The CDR3 DNA sequence: TGTGCCACCAGCAGCCGGCGGGTTCGGGCGGGAGGAGATACGCAGTATTTT.

This clonotype has a count of ten or more. This chain uses TRBV6-1 with TRBJ2-5; TRBD2 matches at 7 bases. With 7 bases clipped from V and 3 bases from J, the junction kept 8 bases outside the gene matches. The length of the CDR3 is 14 residues. The germline CDR1 and CDR2 sequences are MNHNS and SASEGT. The CDR3 DNA reads as TGTGCCAGCACCCGTAGCGGGTTAAAAGAGACCCAGTACTTC. It specifies CASTRSGLKETQYF.

This clonotype was counted at least ten times. This chain uses TRBV2 with TRBJ2-7; 10 nucleotides match TRBD1. After removal of 3 bases from V and 0 bases from J, the junction contained 5 bases not matched to a gene. Looked up from germline, CDR1 is SNHLY and CDR2 is FYNNEI. The CDR3 sequence is 16 residues long. The CDR3 spells CASSEGDRGLSYEQYF. The CDR3 DNA reads as TGTGCCAGCAGTGAGGGGGACAGGGGCCTCTCCTACGAGCAGTACTTC.

This clonotype has a single count. The chain recombines TRBV2 with TRBJ2-1, with TRBD2 identical over 15 bases. The CDR3 is 17 amino acids. Germline V gene sequence: CDR1 SNHLY, CDR2 FYNNEI. V shed 5 bases and J 7 bases; nucleotides not matched to a gene: 9. In nucleotides, the CDR3 is TGTGCCAGCAGTCCCCCGGGACTAGCGGGAGGACGGAATGAGCAGTTCTTC. It codes for CASSPPGLAGGRNEQFF.

The CDR3 nucleotides read TGTGCCAGTAGTACTGGAACGAGAAGTTATATGGACCAGTACTTC. This sequence encodes CASSTGTRSYMDQYF. The genes are TRBV19 and TRBJ2-5; unclear D gene. Germline V lookup: CDR1 LNHDA, CDR2 SQIVND (reference sequence). V lost 4 bases and J 10 bases, leaving 22 bases between the germline ends. The CDR3 length is 15 residues.

In this sample, this clonotype turned up many times. The chain has TRBV9 and TRBJ2-1; TRBD2 aligns across 10 bases. The germline V gene encodes CDR1 SGDLS and CDR2 YYNGEE. Germline trimming cut 3 bases from V and 8 bases from J; bases unmatched to any gene: 8. The length of the CDR3 is 15 residues. This chain's CDR3 is CASSGGTSDGDEQFF. The CDR3, as DNA: TGTGCCAGCAGCGGAGGGACTAGCGACGGGGATGAGCAGTTCTTC.

In its sample, this clonotype was seen many times. This chain joins TRBV18 and TRBJ2-5; D may match TRBD1 or TRBD2 (5 bases each). The CDR3 runs to 14 residues. Trimming removed 8 bases at V and 1 base at J, with 14 bases between. The V gene's germline CDR1 is KGHSH and CDR2 LQKENI. The CDR3 here is CASSPPGAQETQYF. The CDR3 DNA follows: TGTGCCAGCAGCCCCCCCGGGGCCCAAGAGACCCAGTACTTC.

The V gene is TRBV9, the J gene TRBJ2-7; D is perhaps TRBD1 (6 bases). CDR3 length equals 14 residues. V was shortened by 4 bases and J by 4 bases, with 15 bases between the two germline ends. Germline V CDR1 and CDR2: SGDLS, YYNGEE. The CDR3, as DNA: TGTGCCAGCAGCCCAGAAAACAGGGCTTACGAGCAGTACTTC. Translated, it gives CASSPENRAYEQYF.

This clonotype was found many times. The chain recombines TRBV28 with TRBJ1-4; 7 bases match TRBD1. This CDR3 has 14 amino acids. The V gene end was trimmed by 6 bases and the J gene end by 10 bases; junction bases not matched to a gene: 11. Germline-derived CDR1 and CDR2 are MDHEN and SYDVKM. CDR3 sequence: CASRPGGARRKLFF. The CDR3 nucleotides are TGTGCCAGCAGGCCAGGGGGGGCTAGGAGAAAACTGTTTTTT.

This chain connects TRBV29-1 to TRBJ1-2, with TRBD1 matching 8 bases. Germline V CDR1 and CDR2: SQVTM, ANQGSEA. The CDR3 is 15 residues long. V shed 7 bases, J shed 2 bases, and the junction held 12 bases outside the gene matches. The CDR3: CSAQNSGTGNYGYTF. The CDR3 DNA reads TGCAGCGCTCAAAACTCCGGGACAGGAAACTATGGCTACACCTTC.

This clonotype came up many times. This chain links TRBV11-3 with TRBJ2-7; 9 bases match TRBD2. The CDR3 totals 13 residues. V dropped 5 bases and J dropped 6; count of bases not matched to a gene: 5. Looked up from germline, CDR1 is SGHNT and CDR2 is YENEEA. CDR3 bases: TGTGCCAGCAGCATAGCTAGCGGGACCGAGCAGTACTTC. This gives the protein CASSIASGTEQYF.

This clonotype was observed a few times. The rearrangement joins TRBV24-1 to TRBJ2-5; TRBD2 matches at 10 bases. The J segment lost 5 bases and the V segment lost 8 bases, leaving 16 bases of the junction unmatched. The CDR3 consists of 17 residues. Germline lookup yields CDR1 KGHDR and CDR2 SFDVKD. CDR3 protein: CATNDRPASGRGETQYF. In DNA, the CDR3 is TGTGCCACCAATGACCGACCGGCGAGCGGGAGGGGTGAGACCCAGTACTTC.

This clonotype was seen ten or more times. The CDR3 loop reads CSASGPGANVLTF. In nucleotides, the CDR3 is TGCAGCGCCTCAGGGCCTGGGGCCAACGTCCTGACTTTC. This sequence joins TRBV29-1 and TRBJ2-6, with D perhaps TRBD1 (5 bases). Germline CDR1 reads SQVTM; CDR2 reads ANQGSEA. The germline V and J ends were trimmed by 7 bases and 2 bases, with 9 bases remaining between them. The CDR3 covers 13 residues.

This clonotype was observed a few times. The gene calls are TRBV30 and TRBJ2-1; 10 positions agree with TRBD2. The V gene end was trimmed by 4 bases and the J gene end by 7 bases; junction bases not matched to a gene: 10. Germline assignment: CDR1 GTSNPN and CDR2 SVGIG (reference sequence). This CDR3 region has 15 residues. The CDR3 DNA reads as TGTGCCTGGAACCCGGGACTAGCGAAGAAGAATGAGCAGTTCTTC. It is translated as CAWNPGLAKKNEQFF.

In its sample, this clonotype was seen once. No conserved phenylalanine or tryptophan ends this CDR3, so it is likely a read error. DNA of the CDR3: TGTGCCAGCACTCCGCCGGGCCTTAATCAGCCCCAGCATCTT. Its translation: CASTPPGLNQPQHL. This sequence joins TRBV6-2 or TRBV6-3 and TRBJ1-5; D gene unclear. Trimming shortened V by 7 bases and J by 4 bases, and 14 bases separated the two germline ends. Germline CDR1 is MNHEY and CDR2 is SVGEGT. This CDR3 spans 14 amino acids.

Many counts were recorded for this clonotype. The V and J genes are TRBV3-1 and TRBJ2-7; D is uncertain. In germline, CDR1 is LGHDT, CDR2 YNNKEL (reference sequence). This CDR3 has 13 amino acids. V was clipped by 4 bases and J by 3 bases, with 10 bases between them. CDR3 residues: CASSPLRGYEQYF. The DNA of the CDR3 is TGTGCCAGCAGCCCCTTAAGAGGCTACGAGCAGTACTTC.

This rearrangement joins TRBV19 to TRBJ2-7; D perhaps matches TRBD2 (6 bases). The CDR3 has 15 residues. Trimming took off 1 base at V and 2 bases at J, with 12 bases between the two ends. Looked up from germline, CDR1 is LNHDA and CDR2 is SQIVND (reference sequence). The CDR3 DNA reads as TGTGCCAGTAGTATAGGCCTAGCGCAAACCTACGAGCAGTACTTC. Translating gives CASSIGLAQTYEQYF.

This clonotype was detected ten times or more. This sequence joins TRBV29-1 and TRBJ2-3; 14 bases line up with TRBD2. The CDR3 consists of 14 residues. Per germline, CDR1 SQVTM and CDR2 ANQGSEA. V lost 6 bases, J lost 1 base, and 0 bases stayed unmatched. Written as DNA, the CDR3 is TGCAGCGTGGGACTAGCGGGAGGCACAGATACGCAGTATTTT. Protein: CSVGLAGGTDTQYF.

The chain is built from TRBV30 and TRBJ2-5; D gene unclear. Germline V gives CDR1 GTSNPN, CDR2 SVGIG (reference sequence). This CDR3 region has 13 residues. Trimming shortened V by 0 bases and J by 7 bases, and 12 bases separated the two germline ends. The CDR3 DNA sequence: TGTGCCTGGAGTGTTAAGCCCCTCGGGACCCAGTACTTC. Translated, it gives CAWSVKPLGTQYF.

With respect to this clonotype: A far bigger clonotype differs at one base, so this is likely a read error. The chain uses TRBV7-9 and TRBJ2-1; possibly TRBD1 for D (5 bases). The J call could be wrong; TRBJ2-5 is a better fit for the DNA end. The CDR3 runs to 13 residues. The V gene's germline CDR1 is SEHNR and CDR2 FQNEAQ (reference sequence). Written as DNA, the CDR3 is TGTGCCAGCAGCGAGGACACGAAAGAGACCCAGTACTTC. This encodes CASSEDTKETQYF.